This T cell receptor beta chain was found in a study of T cell clonotyping in hematopoietic cell transplantation. Clones were sequenced by immunoSEQ multiplex PCR, and TCRdb holds only the in-frame ones, with some missing. The data hold about 11,000 clones, with approximately 92% observed a single time. About this clone: The antigen remains undetermined.

Noted time point: recipient sample about 28 days before transplant, after cytoreduction. Study-wide points: Graft donor and pretransplant recipient Inverse Simpson Index values predicted broader posttransplant TCR diversity. Pathologically expanded recipient clonotypes increased progressively from day 30 to day 180 as diversity fell.

Per the germline V gene, CDR1 is SGHNT and CDR2 is YYREEE (reference sequence). The CDR3 runs 16 residues. With 3 bases removed from V and 0 bases from J, the gap between germline ends came to 15 bases. The chain couples TRBV5-4 to TRBJ2-5; the D gene is possibly TRBD1 (6 bases). This clonotype was sampled from a woman between 35 and 50 years old with acute myeloid leukemia. Some clones in this sample may be carry-over from other donors' samples. The sequenced sample was peripheral blood mononuclear cells, obtained before stem cell transplant. CDR3 sequence reads: CASSWQGGGYQETQYF. Written as DNA, the CDR3 is TGTGCCAGCAGCTGGCAAGGGGGTGGGTACCAAGAGACCCAGTACTTC.